Given below is one TCR beta chain in context. The antigen is undetermined. The sample comes from a study of T cell responses to AZD1222 COVID-19 vaccine. Study-level findings and limits: At 160-218 and 743-854, vaccine-associated CD4 TCRs were dominant, and they spanned spike. Of spike-specific TCRs, nearly half reportedly target regions left unmutated in variants. Donors skewed white British and female; clonal diversity was possibly underestimated.

Trimming pared 1 base from V and 4 bases from J, leaving 5 bases between. The CDR3 length is 13 residues. Measured with immunoSEQ multiplex PCR; TCRdb has only the in-frame clones, and not every one. The sample records approximately 200,000 clones, roughly 92% being singletons. The sample here was peripheral blood, taken 28 days after the second AZD1222 dose. The genes are TRBV12-3 or TRBV12-4 and TRBJ1-5; D is ambiguous. The sequence was obtained from an adult who received the AZD1222 COVID-19 vaccine. The chain's CDR3 is CASSLDRNQPQHF. The CDR3, as DNA: TGTGCCAGCAGTTTAGATAGGAATCAGCCCCAGCATTTT.